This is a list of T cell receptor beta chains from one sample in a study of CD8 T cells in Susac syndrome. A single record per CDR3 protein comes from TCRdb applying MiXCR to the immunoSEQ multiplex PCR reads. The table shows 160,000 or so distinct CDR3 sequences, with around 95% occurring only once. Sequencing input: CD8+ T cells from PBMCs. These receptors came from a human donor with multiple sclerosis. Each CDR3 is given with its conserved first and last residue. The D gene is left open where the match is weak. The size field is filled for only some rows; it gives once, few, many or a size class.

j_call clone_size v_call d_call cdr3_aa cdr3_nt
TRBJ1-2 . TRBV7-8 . CASSDLDKRFYGYTF TGTGCCAGCAGCGACTTGGACAAGAGATTTTATGGCTACACCTTC
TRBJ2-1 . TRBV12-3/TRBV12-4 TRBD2 CASSLGRAGIGEQFF TGTGCCAGCAGTTTGGGGAGGGCTGGAATTGGTGAGCAGTTCTTC
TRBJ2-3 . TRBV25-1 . CASSVTSPDTQYF TGTGCCAGCAGTGTCACTTCCCCAGATACGCAGTATTTT
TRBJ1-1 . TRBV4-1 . CASSHPGQNTEAFF TGCGCCAGCAGCCATCCGGGCCAGAACACTGAAGCTTTCTTT
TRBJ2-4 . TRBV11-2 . CASSWIREVGNIQYF TGTGCCAGCAGCTGGATCAGGGAGGTGGGAAACATTCAGTACTTC
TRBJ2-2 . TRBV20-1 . CSARGGNTGELFF TGCAGTGCTAGAGGAGGGAACACCGGGGAGCTGTTTTTT
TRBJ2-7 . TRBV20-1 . CSGRSESSMASYEQYF TGCAGTGGACGGTCGGAATCTTCCATGGCGTCCTACGAGCAGTACTTC
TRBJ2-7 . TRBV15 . CATRNGPFYEQYF TGTGCCACCAGAAACGGACCCTTTTACGAGCAGTACTTC
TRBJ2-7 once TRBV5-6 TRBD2 CASSNSPTSGSYYEQYF TGTGCCAGCAGCAACTCCCCGACTAGCGGTTCTTACTACGAGCAGTACTTC
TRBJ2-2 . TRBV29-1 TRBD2 CSALGGPDWTGELFF TGCAGCGCACTGGGAGGGCCGGATTGGACCGGGGAGCTGTTTTTT
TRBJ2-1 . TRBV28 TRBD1 CASRWTGDQFF TGTGCCAGCAGATGGACAGGGGATCAGTTCTTC
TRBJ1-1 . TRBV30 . CAWSGLTVGEAFF TGTGCCTGGAGTGGGCTCACGGTGGGGGAAGCTTTCTTT
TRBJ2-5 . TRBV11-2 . CASSSNSAGLQETQYF TGTGCCAGCAGCTCGAACAGCGCTGGGCTCCAAGAGACCCAGTACTTC
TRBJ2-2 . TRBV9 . CASNPDNTGELFF TGTGCCAGCAATCCAGATAACACCGGGGAGCTGTTTTTT
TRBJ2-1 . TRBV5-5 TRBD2 CASSLGGGASPEQFF TGTGCCAGCAGCTTGGGCGGGGGGGCCTCTCCTGAGCAGTTCTTC
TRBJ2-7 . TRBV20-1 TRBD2 CSARDRTSGRSEQYF TGCAGTGCTAGAGATCGCACTAGCGGGAGGTCCGAGCAGTACTTC
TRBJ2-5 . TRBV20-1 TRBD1 CSARVSDRGETQYF TGCAGTGCTAGAGTCTCGGACAGGGGAGAGACCCAGTACTTC
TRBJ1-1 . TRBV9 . CASSVVDFGWVNTEAFF TGTGCCAGCAGCGTAGTTGACTTCGGGTGGGTCAACACTGAAGCTTTCTTT
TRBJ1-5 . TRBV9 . CASSVGGVGQPQHF TGTGCCAGCAGCGTTGGGGGGGTTGGTCAGCCCCAGCATTTT
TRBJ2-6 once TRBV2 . CASSEYVSGANVLTF TGTGCCAGCAGTGAGTATGTCTCTGGGGCCAACGTCCTGACTTTC
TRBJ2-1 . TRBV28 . CASSFVGSSYNEQFF TGTGCCAGCAGTTTCGTCGGGAGCTCCTACAATGAGCAGTTCTTC
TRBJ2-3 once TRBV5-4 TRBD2 CAWRLAGTDTQYF TGTGCCTGGCGACTAGCGGGAACAGATACGCAGTATTTT